This T cell receptor (beta chain) comes out of a study of PD-L1 blockade in urothelial cancer. Study-level background: Blood-derived samples held a median roughly 150,000 T cells.

Trimming removed 5 bases from V and 4 bases from J; junction bases left unmatched: 12. Germline CDR1 SEHNR, CDR2 FQNEAQ (reference sequence). The CDR3 length is 16 residues. TCRdb's table, derived via immunoSEQ multiplex PCR, lists solely in-frame clones and lacks some. The sample consists of some 100,000 clones, 90% to 95% of them appearing once. Comments on this clone: Antigen unknown.

The study, taken as a whole, reports: Having blood TCR clonality under the median before treatment predicted better survival.

The specimen was PBMCs, collected around atezolizumab (anti-PD-L1) treatment. The TCR sequence derives from a woman older than 75 with urothelial cancer. The chain employs TRBV7-9 and TRBJ1-2, with 8 nucleotides matching TRBD1. Here the CDR3 reads CASSPTLPDRAYGYTF. The CDR3 DNA is TGTGCCAGCAGCCCTACTTTGCCGGACAGGGCCTATGGCTACACCTTC.